This TCR beta chain was found in a study of blood T cell repertoires in COVID-19 (dated by TCRdb to about 2020). The study in broad terms: Samples covering the acute and convalescent phases of COVID-19 were provided by collaborators in the United States, Italy and Spain. The material from the prospective study consisted of cDNA or gDNA derived from T cells, B-cell-depleted T cells, or PBMCs. Deeply sampled blood TCRbeta repertoires from subjects exposed to, actively infected with, or recovered from COVID-19 were included in the dataset. A freely available public database, intended as a resource for researchers studying the immune response to SARS-CoV-2, is where the repertoires were released. The samples were drawn from the first 160 participants of the ongoing ImmuneRACE study and from more than 1,000 subjects provided by 6 global collaborators. Sample metadata almost always included a de-identified subject ID, COVID-19 status, age in years and sex. Where HLA class I and class II types were available, the types were taken from metadata supplied by the sample provider, not from assay-based typing.

Collaborating institutions collected whole blood in K2EDTA tubes following their own protocols. For TCRbeta analysis, collaborators shipped samples in one of three forms: frozen whole blood, isolated PBMCs, or DNA extracted from either of those sample types. As to this clone: The specificity of this receptor is unknown. Base-call qualities are not available, and no considerably larger clone is one nucleotide away.

The investigation overall reported the following: Clinical and demographic metadata were provided uncurated, with the amount varying by source and participant.

TCRbeta CDR3 regions were amplified from genomic DNA using the immunoSEQ Assay, a bias-controlled multiplex PCR. The study's own analysis went as follows. Within the assay, amplification of reference gene primers was used to estimate how many nucleated cells each sample contained. To quantify the absolute abundance of each unique TCRbeta CDR3 rearrangement, sequence reads were collapsed and filtered. For each sample, productive Simpson clonality was calculated as the square root of Simpson's diversity index across productive rearrangements. TCRdb took over this immuneACCESS table, retaining in-frame rearrangements with V and J assigned. Such tables are incomplete; in checked studies, under half of the missing clones stem from an unresolved V gene, and the remainder is unexplained. V, J and clone size derive from that table, while D and trimming were established from the DNA sequence. Across this sample there are about 120,000 clones, with roughly four fifths seen only once. Of the sample, roughly 7.3% is held by the ten largest clones.

Sequences SGHRS (CDR1) and YFSETQ (CDR2) are obtained from the germline V gene. Inclusive of the bounding cysteine and phenylalanine, the CDR3 is 16 residues long. Only the CDR3 DNA stays, 48 bases, in frame from base 1. V ends up 4 bases short and J 1 base short, with an unmatched junction base count of 9. Input material: peripheral blood. The rearranged chain carries TRBV5-1 and TRBJ2-5, and TRBD2 aligns with 8 junction nucleotides. The receptor's source is a human donor in a cohort sampled during active COVID-19. The DNA sequence is given as TGCGCCAGCAGCGTGAATAGCGGGAAGGGCCAAGAGACCCAGTACTTC. It translates as CASSVNSGKGQETQYF.